The entry below describes one T cell receptor (beta chain). Its antigen is not known. Germline CDR1 reads SQVTM; CDR2 reads ANQGSEA. CDR3 length: 17 residues. The J segment lost 6 bases and the V segment lost 4 bases, leaving 12 bases of the junction unmatched. These data belong to a study of response to subunit inactivated influenza vaccine. MiXCR was run by TCRdb on the RT-PCR reads, yielding one entry per CDR3 protein. The table shows some 500,000 distinct CDR3 sequences, with 10% to 15% occurring only once. Findings of the study overall: Authors suggested each seasonal flu vaccination may recruit only limited numbers of new T cells.

The starting material was PBMCs from blood, obtained roughly 48 days after vaccination. This rearrangement joins TRBV29-1 to TRBJ2-3; 14 nucleotides agree with TRBD2. The source of this sequence is a man over 45 who received an inactivated influenza vaccine. The CDR3 sequence: CSVVPSGTSGSWDTQYF. In DNA, the CDR3 is TGCAGCGTTGTCCCCTCAGGGACTAGCGGGAGTTGGGATACGCAGTATTTT.